This T cell receptor beta chain was identified in a study of T cell responses to AZD1222 COVID-19 vaccine. Regarding the study as a whole: Only 5 or 6 AZD1222 recipients were seropositive at baseline. Within unmutated variant regions lay the reported targets of nearly half of spike-specific TCRs.

Clones were read by immunoSEQ multiplex PCR, and TCRdb kept only the in-frame ones, dropping some. Here the sample spans 110,000 or so clones, approximately 89% being singletons. V was pared by 4 bases and J by 6 bases, with 21 bases between. In germline, CDR1 is LNHNV, CDR2 YYDKDF (reference sequence). There are 16 residues in the CDR3. Regarding this clone: Its antigen is not identified.

The material sequenced was peripheral blood, taken 28 days after the second AZD1222 dose. This TCR was recovered from an adult who received the AZD1222 COVID-19 vaccine. The chain joins TRBV15 to TRBJ1-2; D call uncertain. In nucleotides, the CDR3 is TGTGCCACCAGCACCGTTAGGGCGGGAGGGAGGAATGGCTACACCTTC. Translating gives CATSTVRAGGRNGYTF.